One sample yielded the 17 T cell receptor beta chains listed below, sequenced in a study of response to subunit inactivated influenza vaccine. TCRdb redid the calling of the RT-PCR reads with MiXCR, one entry per CDR3 protein. This sample has over 450,000 distinct CDR3 sequences, with over 10% found just once. Sequenced here: PBMCs from blood, sampled 35 to 45 days after vaccination. These receptor sequences come from a man in his forties or fifties who received an inactivated influenza vaccine.

This chain uses TRBV4-2 with TRBJ2-7; 10 bases line up with TRBD2. The ends lost 6 bases at V and 5 bases at J; junction bases unmatched: 13. The CDR3 totals 16 residues. Germline values: CDR1 LGHNA, CDR2 YNFKEQ. The DNA for the CDR3 is TGTGCCAGCAGTCCTATGGGGTCTAGCGGGAGCCACGAGCAGTACTTC. It codes for CASSPMGSSGSHEQYF.

As for this clonotype: This may stem from a read error, because a much larger clone lies one nucleotide away. V gene TRBV9 combines with J gene TRBJ2-7; 9 nucleotides match TRBD2. This CDR3 contains 16 residues. Germline V gene lookup returns CDR1 SGDLS and CDR2 YYNGEE. The V and J ends lost 4 bases and 6 bases, in that order; junction bases with no gene match: 14. The CDR3 region has the DNA TGTGCCAGCAGCCTTCAGGCGGGAGGGGCCCCCTGCGAGCAGTACTTC. It is translated as CASSLQAGGAPCEQYF.

This clonotype was detected a few times. The chain is built from TRBV29-1 and TRBJ2-1; D is uncertain. The length of the CDR3 is 13 residues. The V end lost 4 bases, the J end lost 0 bases, and 7 bases lay between the germline ends. Germline V gives CDR1 SQVTM, CDR2 ANQGSEA. The CDR3 is CSVGGYSYNEQFF. The CDR3 DNA reads as TGCAGCGTTGGAGGTTACTCCTACAATGAGCAGTTCTTC.

Turning to this clonotype: At one end the junction does not follow the germline gene, possibly because of a read error. This chain links TRBV29-1 with TRBJ2-1; D gene unclear. The CDR3 totals 13 residues. Germline assignment: CDR1 SQVTM and CDR2 ANQGSEA. CDR3 DNA: TGCAGCGTTGAAGTAGGTAGGCGCAATGAGCAGCTCTTC. Translating gives CSVEVGRRNEQLF.

This clonotype was recorded many times. The chain links TRBV5-6 to TRBJ2-4, with 8 bases identical to TRBD1. Losses at the gene ends were 4 bases for V and 1 base for J; bases not matched to a gene: 10. Germline CDR1 and CDR2: SGHDT and YYEEEE. CDR3 length: 17 residues. CDR3 residues: CASSLQGGRGAKNIQYF. The CDR3, as DNA: TGTGCCAGCAGCCTACAGGGGGGCCGGGGGGCCAAAAACATTCAGTACTTC.

The chain carries TRBV4-2 and TRBJ1-1; no clear D. The V and J ends lost 3 bases and 5 bases respectively, with 13 bases between them. This CDR3 comprises 14 residues. Germline CDR1 reads LGHNA; CDR2 reads YNFKEQ. CDR3 protein: CASSQLTRVTEAFF. DNA of the CDR3: TGTGCCAGCAGCCAGCTAACACGGGTTACTGAAGCTTTCTTT.

This clonotype was found many times. The rearrangement links TRBV7-2 to TRBJ2-4; D not certain. Germline V gene lookup returns CDR1 SGHTA and CDR2 FQGNSA. V lost 5 bases, J lost 11 bases, and 16 bases lay in between. The CDR3 is 13 residues long. This CDR3 reads CASSLPVGRVQYF. The CDR3 DNA is TGTGCCAGCAGCCTTCCGGTCGGCCGCGTTCAGTACTTC.

This clonotype has only a few counts. The chain carries TRBV10-1 and TRBJ2-1; 12 positions match TRBD2. The CDR3 is 13 residues long. Germline V gives CDR1 WNHNN, CDR2 SYGVQD (reference sequence). J lost 12 bases, V lost 6 bases, and 6 bases had no gene match. The CDR3 DNA reads TGCGCCAGCAGGCCACTAGCGGGGGGCCCGCAGTTCTTC. It encodes CASRPLAGGPQFF.

The sample holds many counts of this clonotype. The J gene is TRBJ2-5, the V gene TRBV20-1; 10 bases map to TRBD2. The CDR3 sequence is 14 residues long. The germline V gene has CDR1 DFQATT and CDR2 SNEGSKA (reference sequence). V shed 7 bases and J 4 bases; nucleotides not matched to a gene: 9. CDR3 DNA sequence: TGCAGTGGAACGACGATAGCGGGAGGAGAGACCCAGTACTTC. Translated: CSGTTIAGGETQYF.

This clonotype came up once. The V gene is TRBV10-3, the J gene TRBJ2-2; 9 positions match TRBD1. Germline assignment: CDR1 ENHRY and CDR2 SYGVKD. The CDR3 is 16 residues long. Trimming at V came to 5 bases and at J to 2 bases, leaving 6 bases not matched to a gene. This chain's CDR3 is CAISLKGQGNTGELFF. Written as DNA, the CDR3 is TGTGCCATCAGTCTAAAGGGACAGGGTAACACCGGGGAGCTGTTTTTT.

The rearrangement uses TRBV7-9 and TRBJ2-3; 9 bases are a match to TRBD2. The germline CDR1 and CDR2 sequences are SEHNR and FQNEAQ (reference sequence). There are 16 residues in the CDR3. The trim removed 5 bases at V and 2 bases at J, leaving 8 bases unmatched. CDR3 sequence reads: CASSPGLARPTDTQYF. As DNA, the CDR3 is TGTGCCAGCAGCCCGGGACTAGCTCGCCCCACAGATACGCAGTATTTT.

This clonotype was detected only a few times. The J gene is TRBJ1-3, the V gene TRBV5-5, with no clear D. CDR1 is SGHKS and CDR2 is YYEKEE in the germline V gene (reference sequence). Trimming cost V 4 bases and J 4 bases, with 15 bases left between them. This CDR3 comprises 15 residues. The CDR3 region is CASSLPGDRGNTIYF. The CDR3 DNA reads TGTGCCAGCAGCCTCCCGGGAGATAGAGGAAACACCATATATTTT.

This clonotype was observed many times. The rearrangement joins TRBV7-2 to TRBJ1-2; TRBD1 aligns across 8 bases. Unmatched junction bases numbered 9, after V lost 8 bases and J lost 4 bases. The CDR3 runs to 14 residues. The germline CDR1 and CDR2 sequences are SGHTA and FQGNSA. CDR3 amino acids: CASSLGQGGYGYTF. The CDR3 DNA is TGTGCCAGCTCACTCGGACAGGGAGGCTATGGCTACACCTTC. Supplemented by reference TRBV7-2 and TRBJ1-2, the full variable domain reads GAGVSQSPSNKVTEKGKDVELRCDPISGHTALYWYRQSLGQGLEFLIYFQGNSAPDKSGLPSDRFSAERTGGSVSTLTIQRTQQEDSAVYLCASSLGQGGYGYTFGSGTRLTVV.

This clonotype has just a few counts. This chain connects TRBV7-2 to TRBJ2-3; 7 bases are shared with TRBD1. J lost 6 bases, V lost 4 bases, and 4 bases had no gene match. CDR3 size: 13 residues. Germline loops: CDR1 SGHTA, CDR2 FQGNSA. In nucleotides, the CDR3 is TGTGCCAGCAGCTACAGGGGAGAGGATACGCAGTATTTT. It yields the protein CASSYRGEDTQYF.

This rearrangement joins TRBV15 to TRBJ2-2; D gene unclear. The V gene's germline CDR1 is LNHNV and CDR2 YYDKDF (reference sequence). The CDR3 covers 12 residues. V lost 3 bases to trimming and J lost 13 bases, with 12 bases between them. CDR3 DNA: TGTGCCACCAGCAGTACCAAGAAGGCGCTGTTTTTT. This gives the protein CATSSTKKALFF.

V gene TRBV20-1 combines with J gene TRBJ2-7; D not certain. The CDR3 has 14 residues. V was pared by 3 bases and J by 2 bases, with 14 bases between. CDR1 is DFQATT and CDR2 is SNEGSKA in the germline V gene (reference sequence). The DNA for the CDR3 is TGCAGTGCTAGTTCGCCCCGAGTTACCTACGAGCAGTACTTC. Translating gives CSASSPRVTYEQYF.

This clonotype was found a few times. The rearrangement joins TRBV18 to TRBJ2-1, with D tentatively TRBD1 (5 bases). Germline V gene lookup returns CDR1 KGHSH and CDR2 LQKENI. The CDR3 spans 16 residues. Trimming took 3 bases from V and 1 from J, leaving 13 bases between them. CDR3 residues: CASSPIAGYSYNEQFF. For the CDR3, the DNA is TGTGCCAGCTCACCGATCGCAGGGTATTCCTACAATGAGCAGTTCTTC.